The 5 T cell receptor beta chains below come from one sample, sequenced in a study of cytomegalovirus exposure and HLA in healthy donors. Sequencing used immunoSEQ multiplex PCR; TCRdb keeps in-frame clones, though not all of them. The sample consists of roughly 120,000 clones, approximately 94% of them appearing once. Sequenced material: PBMCs. The origin of the receptors is a woman younger than 35 in good health and CMV-seronegative.

The chain joins TRBV7-9 to TRBJ2-1; possibly TRBD1 for D (5 bases). V lost 6 bases and J lost 5, with 14 bases in between. CDR1 SEHNR and CDR2 FQNEAQ come from the germline V gene (reference sequence). The CDR3 spans 14 residues. The CDR3 spells CASRPGTGNNEQFF. DNA of the CDR3: TGTGCCAGCAGGCCAGGAACAGGAAACAATGAGCAGTTCTTC.

This chain connects TRBV7-9 to TRBJ2-5, with 10 bases aligning to TRBD1. V shed 1 base and J 1 base; nucleotides not matched to a gene: 0. Germline V lookup: CDR1 SEHNR, CDR2 FQNEAQ (reference sequence). This CDR3 spans 15 amino acids. CDR3 residues: CASSLGTGGQETQYF. CDR3 DNA: TGTGCCAGCAGCTTAGGGACAGGGGGCCAAGAGACCCAGTACTTC. Complete variable domain (other parts from reference TRBV7-9 and TRBJ2-5): DTGVSQNPRHKITKRGQNVTFRCDPISEHNRLYWYRQTLGQGPEFLTYFQNEAQLEKSRLLSDRFSAERPKGSFSTLEIQRTEQGDSAMYLCASSLGTGGQETQYFGPGTRLLVL.

The chain joins TRBV2 to TRBJ1-2, with 7 bases identical to TRBD1. J lost 7 bases, V lost 9 bases, and 8 bases had no gene match. CDR3 size: 12 residues. Germline loops: CDR1 SNHLY, CDR2 FYNNEI. The CDR3 spells CASPTGQSGYTF. In DNA form, the CDR3 reads TGTGCCAGTCCGACAGGGCAAAGTGGCTACACCTTC.

This rearrangement joins TRBV27 to TRBJ2-7; tentative D call: TRBD1 (7 bases). Trimming took 5 bases from V and 3 from J, leaving 17 bases between them. The CDR3 sequence is 15 residues long. Germline CDR1 and CDR2: MNHEY and SMNVEV (reference sequence). The CDR3 coding sequence is TGTGCCAGCAGTATTCAGGGGGGCCACAACTACGAGCAGTACTTC. It yields the protein CASSIQGGHNYEQYF.

This chain uses TRBV7-2 with TRBJ2-1; D may be TRBD2 (5 bases). The V gene's germline CDR1 is SGHTA and CDR2 FQGNSA. Trimming shortened V by 3 bases and J by 6 bases, and 9 bases separated the two germline ends. This CDR3 region has 13 residues. The CDR3 DNA reads TGTGCCAGCAGCTTCCTTCGGGGCAATGAGCAGTTCTTC. This encodes CASSFLRGNEQFF.